This T cell receptor beta chain stems from a study of blood T cell repertoires in COVID-19. Study as a whole: Researchers got acute and convalescent COVID-19 samples from the United States, Italy and Spain. The cDNA or gDNA used as material had been derived from T cells, B-cell-depleted T cells, or PBMCs.

With 6 bases removed from V and 5 bases from J, the gap between germline ends came to 16 bases. Per the germline V gene, CDR1 is SGHTA and CDR2 is FQGNSA. The length of the CDR3 is 14 residues. In the authors' workflow: Reference gene primers were amplified, and this amplification served to estimate nucleated cell counts. This table comes from immunoSEQ multiplex PCR, and its TCRdb copy is limited to in-frame clones, with some not included. The D gene and trimming were derived from the DNA, and the V and J assignments and clone size from that table. The sample carries 250,000 to 350,000 clones, approximately 88% recorded once.

This TCR came from a woman aged 30 to 39 who had recovered from COVID-19. Sequencing was performed on peripheral blood. J is TRBJ2-5 and V is TRBV7-2; TRBD2 might be the D (7 bases). For the CDR3, the DNA is TGTGCCAGCAGAAGGGGGAGGGGAGCGGAGACCCAGTACTTC. This codes for CASRRGRGAETQYF.